The text below deals with one T cell receptor (beta chain). Its antigen is undetermined. Amplification used 60 Vbeta primers and 13 Jbeta primers. Only in-frame clones appear in the TCRdb table, and some are missing; sequencing was by immunoSEQ multiplex PCR. The table lists roughly 90,000 clones, 65% to 85% of them singletons. The record originates from a study of cytomegalovirus exposure and HLA in healthy donors. Looked up from germline, CDR1 is SQVTM and CDR2 is ANQGSEA. Trimming left V 6 bases short and J 0 bases short, with 21 bases between. The CDR3 extends over 18 amino acids. The donors were healthy bone marrow donors. Whole-study findings and limits: There were a few CMV-associated chains whose specificity for CMV antigens was confirmed in vitro.

This receptor was obtained from a man between 18 and 29 years old in good health and CMV-seronegative. The chain recombines TRBV29-1 with TRBJ2-6; possibly TRBD1 for D (6 bases). The sequenced sample was PBMCs. The CDR3 region is CSVRAAQGSGSGANVLTF. CDR3 nucleotides: TGCAGCGTCCGAGCGGCACAGGGTTCCGGCTCTGGGGCCAACGTCCTGACTTTC. Based on the CDR3 plus reference TRBV29-1 and TRBJ2-6, the full variable domain is SAVISQKPSRDICQRGTSLTIQCQVDSQVTMMFWYRQQPGQSLTLIATANQGSEATYESGFVIDKFPISRPNLTFSTLTVSNMSPEDSSIYLCSVRAAQGSGSGANVLTFGAGSRLTVL.